The sequence of this T cell receptor (beta chain) was determined in a study of cytomegalovirus exposure and HLA in healthy donors (dated by TCRdb to the late 2010s). General notes on the study: According to an earlier analysis of 450 to 650 of the donors, about 179 million T cells yielded over 90 million unique TCR beta sequences and less than 300 Gb of sequence data. An early release covering more than 500 HLA-typed donors comprised about 300 gigabases of sequencing data and tens of millions of unique TCR sequences. Of the roughly 400 genotyped donors, approximately 83% fell in the genetic ancestry cluster associated with self-reported Caucasian donors. The aim of the study was to test whether cataloging public T cell receptors could identify signatures of past pathogen exposure. The study profiled the T cell repertoires of about 640 subjects by immunosequencing and related them to cytomegalovirus serostatus. In addition to the first cohort of about 650 subjects, a separate validation cohort of approximately 130 different subjects was used. High-throughput TCR immunosequencing, statistical association of individual TCRs with disease status, and machine learning were combined to predict cytomegalovirus infection status. In a later analysis, previously published TCR beta repertoires from roughly 710 donors were re-analyzed and high-resolution HLA genotyping was added so that TCR occurrence patterns could be studied. Rather than using new phenotypic data, the later analysis identified candidate immune exposures from TCR beta sequences and from how often those sequences occurred across donors. To decide whether each TCR beta V gene segment behaved as functional or pseudogenic, an earlier analysis of approximately 600 of the donors relied on high-throughput TCR beta sequencing. Alongside the repertoire data, information on donor age, sex, ethnicity and CMV serostatus was compiled. A later genetic analysis used genome-wide SNP genotypes for about 65% of the roughly 700 donors, treating that subset as a discovery cohort. All discovery cohort repertoires had been generated on a single sequencing platform. HLA typing covered class I and class II loci at four-digit resolution. The number of typed donors differed by locus: about 620-630 for A, B, C, DRB1 and DQB1; approximately 520 for DQA1; over 600 for DPA1; and about 450 for DPB1. Four to six DR-DQ haplotypes were handled as single units for association and clustering because linkage in the cohort was strong. On average, around 200,000 unique TCR beta nucleotide sequences were sequenced per donor among a few hundred genotyped donors of the cohort, with 15% to 20% of those sequences being non-productive.

The cohort consisted of 600 or so healthy bone marrow donors. At the time of sampling, all cohort members were nominally healthy, though unrecorded immune exposures were likely present. The donor tested CMV seronegative and was one of the 352 seronegative cohort members. Every donor gave a peripheral blood sample, and the peripheral blood mononuclear cells from that sample were used for TCR beta sequencing. Genomic DNA extraction from the blood cell samples was performed with the Qiagen DNeasy Blood Extraction Kit. Library prep was done by the immunoSEQ multiplex PCR assay. A mixture of 60 forward primers for TCR Vbeta segments and 13 reverse primers for TCR Jbeta segments was used in the multiplex PCR. The CDR3 region of rearranged TCR beta genes was amplified from genomic DNA with a multiplex PCR assay. The amplified TCR beta libraries were sequenced on the Illumina HiSeq System as 87-base-pair reads. The paper's data handling went like this. A later analysis tallied 80 million to 95 million unique TCR beta chains across the 700 or so repertoires, and around 9.9 million of those chains were shared by two or more donors. A nearest-neighbor algorithm error-corrected the raw reads and collapsed the reads into unique sequences, merging closely related sequences to remove PCR and sequencing errors. Alignment of CDR3 sequences to IMGT reference sequences was used to assign V, D and J gene segments. Each retained sequence needed at least a six-nucleotide match to both a V gene segment and a J gene segment. A rearrangement counted as productive if the CDR3 had no stop codons and remained in frame with V and J, and every other rearrangement counted as non-productive. CDR3 was defined according to IMGT convention as the region running from the second conserved V-encoded cysteine to the conserved J-encoded phenylalanine. In an earlier analysis of around 570 of the donors, sequences lacking an unambiguous match to a single V gene segment were excluded. An earlier analysis of roughly 590 of the donors called V segments functional above 56.7% productive rearrangements and segregating when the between-donor standard deviation exceeded 5%. A statistical classification framework was built to diagnose cytomegalovirus status from the catalog of TCR beta chain sequences. In a later analysis, V and J genes were assigned by comparing TCR nucleotide sequences against IMGT/GENE-DB human TR gene sequences. The TCRdist pipeline was used in a later analysis to assign CDR3 sequences and most-parsimonious VDJ recombination scenarios. A later analysis defined each TCR beta chain by its CDR3 amino acid sequence plus V-gene family, and excluded reads lacking a unique V-gene family. To address suspected cross-contamination and a sequencing artifact, a later analysis removed a few hundred highly shared, low-generation-probability nucleotide sequences. For each public chain, a later analysis derived a clonal expansion index from normalized ranks of inferred template counts within each repertoire. In a later analysis, generation probabilities were computed using a VDJ recombination model fitted to out-of-frame rearrangements, and the results were checked against IGoR. A later analysis scored TCR-TCR, TCR-HLA and TCR-CMV co-occurrence with hypergeometric tests, applying a repertoire-size bias correction to TCR pairs. A later analysis estimated false discovery rates by permuting HLA or CMV assignments 20 times. In a later analysis, co-occurring TCRs were grouped using DBSCAN, with TCRdist sequence similarity added in when clustering inside HLA-allele-positive subsets. Repertoires with fewer than 30,000 or more than 120,000 public chains were left out of co-occurrence clustering, as were about five repertoires with anomalous nucleotide sharing. The clones in this table, taken by TCRdb from immuneACCESS, are in-frame only. Not every clone is retained; where verified, under half of the shortfall comes from an unresolved V gene, and the cause of the rest is unknown. V and J calls and clone size are as listed in that table; D and trimming were resolved from the DNA. The sample data list 180,000 or so clones, and around four fifths of these were observed just once. The ten biggest clones cover around 1.5% of the sample.

Concerning this clone: Its target antigen remains unknown. The sample holds no much larger clone one base away, and base qualities are not on file.

The paper as a whole reports these results and caveats: According to a later analysis, parvovirus B19, influenza, CMV and Epstein-Barr virus appeared linked to several top co-occurrence clusters. Because the 87-base-pair reads could not distinguish some IMGT-functional V segments, including TRBV6-2 and TRBV6-3, those segments were excluded. In an earlier analysis of some 540 of the donors, most TCR beta V segments appeared in productive rearrangements about 90% or about 30% of the time, broadly matching IMGT annotations. The classifier was reported to diagnose cytomegalovirus status with high specificity and sensitivity in both the original and validation cohorts. Specific HLA alleles were associated with some 15,000 TCR beta sequences at a false discovery rate of 0.05 in a later analysis. A few of the identified cytomegalovirus-associated TCR beta chains were confirmed in vitro to be specific for cytomegalovirus antigens. The earlier analysis of a few hundred of the donors excluded some 15 rarely observed V segments, including chromosome 9 orphons, because counts were too low. In a later genetic analysis, a missense DCLRE1C variant was associated with V-gene and J-gene trimming of TCR beta chains, and the association was replicated in an independent cohort. A later analysis found that TCR association rates varied across HLA loci, with DRB1 alleles showing the most associated TCRs and HLA-C alleles the fewest. A cluster of highly shared sequence variants was judged likely to be a technical artifact of the sequencing pipeline. This cohort had only TCR beta chains sequenced, and the lack of alpha or paired-chain data limited which features could be detected. Across donors, most TCR sequences were observed very rarely, whereas some public TCRs were present in many individuals. A further reported finding was that TCR beta sequences accurately predicted the HLA-A and HLA-B alleles for most subjects in the first cohort. In a later analysis, HLA-associated TCR beta chains showed more clonal expansion and lower generation probabilities than non-associated chains that were equally common. Linkage disequilibrium might explain the correlated functional status among segregating V segments, but an unknown experimental factor could not be excluded. A total of roughly 160 TCR beta chains were listed by the study as associated with cytomegalovirus. CMV serostatus was the only immune exposure information available for the cohort. In a later analysis, most CMV-associated TCR beta chains were found to appear HLA-restricted, with HLA associations seemingly driven largely by CMV exposure. According to the authors, the approach could potentially be generalized to other disease states and immunological phenotypes. Because HLA typing was missing for some donors at each locus, association tests included only the typed subset. Compared with the roughly 700-donor mean, donors in an Asian-associated ancestry cluster had fewer N-insertions in productive TCRs, according to a later genetic analysis. Sequencing depth was assumed to be roughly uniform across donors in the presence/absence analyses, though that assumption may not hold. When HLA alleles, especially DR and DQ, strongly co-occurred, attributing TCR associations to individual alleles was difficult.

Including cysteine and phenylalanine, the CDR3 has 13 amino acids. Just CDR3 DNA is preserved here, 39 bases in frame from base 1. Per the germline V gene, MNHNS is the CDR1 and SASEGT is the CDR2. V and J are truncated by 0 bases and 6 bases respectively, leaving an intervening sequence of 8 bases. The sequence is built from TRBV6-1 and TRBJ1-2; TRBD1 might be the D gene, on 5 matching bases. The sequence came from a man younger than 35 in good health and CMV-seronegative. The sequenced sample consisted of PBMCs. The CDR3 sequence is CASSEAWGDGYTF. The DNA reads TGTGCCAGCAGTGAAGCATGGGGGGATGGCTACACCTTC.